This T cell receptor beta chain was recovered during a study of blood T cell repertoires in COVID-19. As for the study in general: The United States, Italy and Spain supplied acute and convalescent COVID-19 samples.

Germline lookup yields CDR1 MDHEN and CDR2 SYDVKM. The CDR3 length is 13 residues. The germline V and J ends were trimmed by 6 bases and 0 bases, with 8 bases remaining between them. The data were produced by immunoSEQ multiplex PCR, yet TCRdb's version contains in-frame clones alone and is incomplete. The table has approximately 170,000 clones, around four fifths seen once. The specimen sequenced was peripheral blood. The TCR was taken from a man aged 70-80 years who had recovered from COVID-19. The J gene is TRBJ1-1, the V gene TRBV28; no firm D call. Here the CDR3 reads CASRGAMNTEAFF. Written as DNA, the CDR3 is TGTGCCAGCAGGGGCGCTATGAACACTGAAGCTTTCTTT.